Sequencing of this T cell receptor (beta chain) was carried out in a study of shared clonotypes between healthy human individuals (dated by TCRdb to about 2020). General notes on the study: The cohort included a few men and a couple of women between 18 and 49 years of age. Between about 0.85 and 9.5 billion PBMCs per donor were obtained by leukapheresis. Blood TCR repertoires of about 5 healthy adults were deeply sequenced to estimate repertoire size and the extent of clonotype sharing between individuals. To increase sequencing depth and limit assay-specific biases, TCR repertoire library preparation and sequencing were carried out by different laboratories using diverse techniques.

In this sample, this clone turned up many times. Which antigen it targets is not known. Per-nucleotide qualities are absent, and no much larger clonotype sits a single base away. Paper-wide results and their limitations: Sampling was restricted to blood, and TCR repertoires in tissues likely differ from the TCR repertoires found in blood. Pairwise subsampling indicated that sequencing depth was expected to affect the degree of clonotype sharing among donors. The small number of donors limited the genetic and exposure-history diversity represented.

Donors were healthy HIV-negative adults with no recently reported acute infections or vaccinations. Every donor was a Caucasian adult residing in Nashville, Tennessee, USA. In the unsorted samples, 70 million to 95 million PBMCs were counted, and genomic DNA was extracted using the QIAamp DNA Blood Mini kit. Blood was obtained by leukapheresis, after which PBMCs were separated by Ficoll-Histopaque density gradient centrifugation and cryopreserved in liquid nitrogen vapor phase. The germline V gene (reference sequence) gives CDR1 as LNHDA and CDR2 as SQIVND. The CDR3 contains 15 residues, cysteine and phenylalanine counted. Only the CDR3 region is kept as DNA, spanning 45 bases read in frame from base 1. A distance of 13 bases separates the germline ends of V and J, which lose 1 base and 4 bases respectively. Using the deep immunoSEQ assay, TCR CDR3 regions were amplified from genomic DNA by multiplex PCR. Extracted genomic DNA from each cell subset was spread evenly across all wells of several immunoSEQ 96-well plates, with each plate serving as a replicate. For unsorted PBMC, 300 ng of genomic DNA, equivalent to approximately 28,000 T cell genomes, went into each replicate PCR. Ten immunoSEQ deep assay plates were used to sequence the unsorted PBMC genomic DNA. The purified libraries were quantified using a Qubit 3.0 fluorometer, sized with a Bioanalyzer 2100, and then quantified again using the KAPA Library Quantification kit. Every immunoSEQ 96-well plate was sequenced on a dedicated single-read 150-cycle Illumina NextSeq 550 flow cell. On the study's bioinformatics: Because only junctional sequences without quality scores were contained in the immunoSEQ output, filtering matching that applied to full-length reads could not be performed. To assign V/J genes and CDR3, sequences were annotated against IMGT germline references using PyIR, a Python wrapper for IgBLAST v1.9. Reads with weak V/J assignments (E-value above 1e-6), missing CDR3, stop codons, out-of-frame junctions, or ambiguous translated residues were removed. V3J clonotypes were defined by identical inferred V gene, J gene, and CDR3 amino acid sequence. The percentage overlap between two repertoires was calculated by dividing the number of shared unique clonotypes by the size of the smaller repertoire. Richness of each repertoire was evaluated using RTK rarefaction, the Chao1 estimator, and Recon v2.1 estimates of unobserved clonotypes. The immuneACCESS repertoire file appears here via TCRdb, limited to in-frame rearrangements. These files lack a portion of the clones; in checked studies, under half of the deficit traces to unresolved V genes, and the cause of the others is not known. V and J calls plus clone size are reproduced from that table; the DNA served to infer D and trimming. This sample has 97,000 or so clones in its table, and over 40% of those were observed once. Around 15% of the sample is taken by the ten largest.

Sequences were obtained from PBMCs. The TCR originated in a woman in her forties in good health. Some clones in this sample may be carry-over from other donors' samples. This sequence uses TRBV19 and TRBJ1-2, and TRBD1 may be the D gene, going by 5 matching bases. Here the CDR3 is given as CASSIGGQGVYGYTF. The DNA is TGTGCCAGTAGTATAGGAGGCCAGGGAGTCTATGGCTACACCTTC.